The clone carrying this T cell receptor beta chain was observed a single time. The data were taken from a study of T cell responses to AZD1222 COVID-19 vaccine. V lost 2 bases and J 3 bases, leaving 7 bases between the germline ends. The CDR3 totals 13 residues. CDR1 is SEHNR and CDR2 is FQNEAQ in the germline V gene (reference sequence). Produced via immunoSEQ multiplex PCR; TCRdb's table is partial and in-frame only. In the table there are under 200,000 clones, 90% to 95% of which are singletons. The chain combines TRBV7-9 with TRBJ1-1, with TRBD1 as a possible D gene (5 bases). Material: peripheral blood, obtained on day 0 of AZD1222 vaccination. The TCR originated in an adult in good health. The CDR3 loop is CASSLIGDTEAFF. CDR3 nucleotides: TGTGCCAGCAGCTTAATAGGGGACACTGAAGCTTTCTTT. Supplemented by reference TRBV7-9 and TRBJ1-1, the full variable domain reads DTGVSQNPRHKITKRGQNVTFRCDPISEHNRLYWYRQTLGQGPEFLTYFQNEAQLEKSRLLSDRFSAERPKGSFSTLEIQRTEQGDSAMYLCASSLIGDTEAFFGQGTRLTVV.